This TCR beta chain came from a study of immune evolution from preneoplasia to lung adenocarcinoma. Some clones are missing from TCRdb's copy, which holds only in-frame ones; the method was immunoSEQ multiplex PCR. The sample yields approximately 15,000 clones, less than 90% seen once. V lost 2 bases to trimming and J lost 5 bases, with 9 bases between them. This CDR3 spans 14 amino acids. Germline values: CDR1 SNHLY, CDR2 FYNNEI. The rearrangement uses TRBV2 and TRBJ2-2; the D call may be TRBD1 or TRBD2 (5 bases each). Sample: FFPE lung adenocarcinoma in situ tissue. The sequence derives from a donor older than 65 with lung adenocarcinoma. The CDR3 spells CASSERDVTGELFF. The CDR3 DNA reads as TGTGCCAGCAGTGAACGGGACGTGACCGGGGAGCTGTTTTTT.